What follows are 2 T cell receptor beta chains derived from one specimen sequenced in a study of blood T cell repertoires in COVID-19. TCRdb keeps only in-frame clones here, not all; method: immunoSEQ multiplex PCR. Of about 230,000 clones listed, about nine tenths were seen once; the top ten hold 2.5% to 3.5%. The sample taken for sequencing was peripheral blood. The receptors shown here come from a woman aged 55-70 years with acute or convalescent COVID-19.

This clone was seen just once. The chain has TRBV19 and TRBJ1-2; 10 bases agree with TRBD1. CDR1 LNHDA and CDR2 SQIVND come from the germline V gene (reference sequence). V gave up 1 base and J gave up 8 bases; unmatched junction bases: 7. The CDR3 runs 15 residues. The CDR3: CASSIAGQGPGGYTF. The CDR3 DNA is TGTGCCAGTAGTATAGCGGGACAGGGGCCTGGAGGCTACACCTTC.

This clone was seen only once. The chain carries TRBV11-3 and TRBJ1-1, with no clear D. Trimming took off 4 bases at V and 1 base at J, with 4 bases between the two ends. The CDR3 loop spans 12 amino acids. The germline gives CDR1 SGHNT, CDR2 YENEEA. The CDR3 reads CASSSWNTEAFF. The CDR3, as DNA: TGTGCCAGCAGCTCCTGGAACACTGAAGCTTTCTTT.